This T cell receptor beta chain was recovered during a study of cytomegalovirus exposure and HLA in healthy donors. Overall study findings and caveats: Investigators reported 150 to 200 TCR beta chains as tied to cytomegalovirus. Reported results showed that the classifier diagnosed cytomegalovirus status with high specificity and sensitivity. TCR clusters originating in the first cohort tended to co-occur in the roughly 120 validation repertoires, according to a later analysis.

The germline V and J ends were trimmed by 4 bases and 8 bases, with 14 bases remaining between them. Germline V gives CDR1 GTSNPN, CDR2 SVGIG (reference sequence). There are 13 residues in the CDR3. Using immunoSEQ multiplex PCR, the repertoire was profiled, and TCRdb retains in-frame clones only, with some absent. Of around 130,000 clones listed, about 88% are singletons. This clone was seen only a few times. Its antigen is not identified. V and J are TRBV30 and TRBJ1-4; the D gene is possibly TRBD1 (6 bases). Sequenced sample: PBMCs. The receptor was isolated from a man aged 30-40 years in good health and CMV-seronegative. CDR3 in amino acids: CAWTRRQAEKLFF. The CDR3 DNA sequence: TGTGCCTGGACCCGAAGACAGGCCGAAAAACTGTTTTTT. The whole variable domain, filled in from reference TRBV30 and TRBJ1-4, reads SQTIHQWPATLVQPVGSPLSLECTVEGTSNPNLYWYRQAAGRGLQLLFYSVGIGQISSEVPQNLSASRPQDRQFILSSKKLLLSDSGFYLCAWTRRQAEKLFFGSGTQLSVL.